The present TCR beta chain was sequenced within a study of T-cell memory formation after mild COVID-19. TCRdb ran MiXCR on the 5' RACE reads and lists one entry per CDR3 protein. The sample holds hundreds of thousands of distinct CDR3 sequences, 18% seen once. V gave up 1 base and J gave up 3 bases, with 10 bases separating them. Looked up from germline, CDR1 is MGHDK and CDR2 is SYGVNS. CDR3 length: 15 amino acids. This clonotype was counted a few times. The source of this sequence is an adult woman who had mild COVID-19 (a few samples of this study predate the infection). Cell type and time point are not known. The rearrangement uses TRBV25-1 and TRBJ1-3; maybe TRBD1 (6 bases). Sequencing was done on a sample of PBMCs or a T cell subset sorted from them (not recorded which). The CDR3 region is CASSELGGNGNTIYF. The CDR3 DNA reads TGTGCCAGCAGTGAATTAGGGGGTAATGGAAACACCATATATTTT.